Each of the 4 T cell receptor beta chains below was sequenced from the same sample in a study of T cells in Graves' hyperthyroidism and ophthalmopathy. Template material for amplifying TCR beta CDR3 regions consisted of RNA transcripts. Initially, a first-round RT-PCR of the TCR CDR3 employed the HTBI primer set. MiXCR, applied by TCRdb to the multiplex PCR reads, yields one record per CDR3 protein. The table has 350,000 or so distinct CDR3 sequences, around 23% seen once; the top ten hold 50% to 65%. The material sequenced was blood. These receptors were taken from a woman between 45 and 65 years old with Graves' hyperthyroidism.

This clonotype was seen ten or more times. The rearrangement uses TRBV5-1 and TRBJ2-3; TRBD2 matches 12 bases. Trimming at V came to 3 bases and at J to 4 bases, leaving 6 bases not matched to a gene. This CDR3 spans 16 amino acids. Germline CDR1 SGHRS, CDR2 YFSETQ. The CDR3, as DNA: TGCGCCAGCAGCTCCCCTAGCGGGAGGGTCGCAGATACGCAGTATTTT. Translation: CASSSPSGRVADTQYF.

The chain is built from TRBV2 and TRBJ1-3; D call uncertain. CDR1 is SNHLY, CDR2 FYNNEI, per germline. CDR3 size: 13 residues. V shed 8 bases and J shed 0 bases, with 8 bases lying between them. CDR3 sequence: CASGSRSGNTIYF. As DNA, the CDR3 is TGTGCCAGCGGTAGTCGCTCTGGAAACACCATATATTTT.

J is TRBJ1-1 and V is TRBV9; no reliable D call. With 0 bases removed from V and 2 bases from J, the gap between germline ends came to 8 bases. The CDR3 sequence is 14 residues long. Germline values: CDR1 SGDLS, CDR2 YYNGEE. The CDR3 protein is CASSVVGDNTEAFF. The DNA for the CDR3 is TGTGCCAGCAGCGTAGTCGGGGATAACACTGAAGCTTTCTTT.

The chain links TRBV2 to TRBJ2-2; TRBD2 might be the D (6 bases). This CDR3 comprises 15 residues. Trimming took 7 bases from V and 5 from J, leaving 17 bases between them. Germline CDR1 and CDR2: SNHLY and FYNNEI. The chain's CDR3 is CASNSRRGLTGELFF. CDR3 in DNA: TGTGCCAGCAATTCACGGCGGGGTTTGACCGGGGAGCTGTTTTTT.